These T cell receptor beta chains were read from a single sample in a study of blood T cell repertoires in COVID-19. Clones were read by immunoSEQ multiplex PCR, and TCRdb kept only the in-frame ones, dropping some. The table shows around 500,000 clones, with about 85% occurring only once. What was sequenced was PBMCs or T cells enriched from blood (not recorded which). The receptors were gathered from a woman in her fifties or sixties who had recovered from COVID-19. Each CDR3 is given with its conserved first and last residue. The order of the fields is J gene, clone size, V gene, D gene, CDR3 DNA, CDR3 protein. D genes are given only for firm matches. Size values are once, few and many counts, or a class for expanded clones, and some rows have none.

>TRBJ2-6|-|TRBV19|-
TGTGCCAGTAGTATAGCAGGGCCTCTCTCTGGGGCCAACGTCCTGACTTTC
CASSIAGPLSGANVLTF
>TRBJ1-2|-|TRBV19|TRBD1
TGTGCCAGTAGAGACAGGGGAGCCTATGGCTACACCTTC
CASRDRGAYGYTF
>TRBJ1-5|-|TRBV3-1/TRBV3-2|TRBD1
TGTGCCAGCAGCCTATCCCGACAGGGTTTAAATCAGCCCCAGCATTTT
CASSLSRQGLNQPQHF
>TRBJ1-2|-|TRBV4-1|TRBD1
TGCGCCAGCAGCCAAGAAGGGCGGCAGGGGGCAAAAGGCTACACCTTC
CASSQEGRQGAKGYTF
>TRBJ1-3|-|TRBV9|-
TGTGCCAGCAGCGTAGTGGGCAGCTCCTCTGGAAACACCATATATTTT
CASSVVGSSSGNTIYF
>TRBJ2-3|-|TRBV10-2|-
TGCGCCAGCAGTGTTTCTCTCGGAGATACGCAGTATTTT
CASSVSLGDTQYF
>TRBJ2-7|-|TRBV29-1|TRBD1
TGCAGCGTCCAGGCCGTCGGACAGGGGAGGTACGAGCAGTACTTC
CSVQAVGQGRYEQYF
>TRBJ2-6|-|TRBV5-1|-
TGCGCCAGCAGCTCCCCAAGTGGCCGCTCTGGGGCCAACGTCCTGACTTTC
CASSSPSGRSGANVLTF
>TRBJ1-2|once|TRBV24-1|-
TGTGCCACCAGTGCAGGGGCCCTATATGGCTACACCTTC
CATSAGALYGYTF
>TRBJ2-2|-|TRBV9|TRBD1
TGTGCCAGCAGCGTAGTAGGACAGGGGGCCGGGGAGCTGTTTTTT
CASSVVGQGAGELFF
>TRBJ2-2|-|TRBV29-1|-
TGCAGCGTCCCCAACAGGGCCACCGGGGAGCTGTTTTTT
CSVPNRATGELFF
>TRBJ2-3|-|TRBV3-1/TRBV3-2|-
TGTGCCAGCAGCCAGGGAGGGGGGAATACGCAGTATTTT
CASSQGGGNTQYF
>TRBJ1-2|-|TRBV5-1|-
TGCGCCAGCAGCTTAACAGCATCTGGTAGATACTATGGCTACACCTTC
CASSLTASGRYYGYTF
>TRBJ2-2|-|TRBV3-1/TRBV3-2|-
TGTGCCAGCAGGTCGGGGAACACCGGGGAGCTGTTTTTT
CASRSGNTGELFF
>TRBJ1-3|-|TRBV5-1|TRBD1
TGCGCCAGCAGCTTCGGGACAGATACCCGCTCTGGAAACACCATATATTTT
CASSFGTDTRSGNTIYF
>TRBJ2-7|-|TRBV19|TRBD1
TGTGCCAGTTCTGCCGGGACAGGGGTAAGCTACGAGCAGTACTTC
CASSAGTGVSYEQYF
>TRBJ1-2|-|TRBV13|TRBD1
TGTGCCAGCAGCTGGGGTTGGAGGGGGCGTGAGGGCTACACCTTC
CASSWGWRGREGYTF
>TRBJ1-4|-|TRBV12-3/TRBV12-4|-
TGTGCCAGCAGTTCAGGGATTGGGGAAAAACTGTTTTTT
CASSSGIGEKLFF
>TRBJ2-2|-|TRBV19|-
TGTGCCAGTAGTCCCCGCGGAGGGACCCATCGGCAGCGCGCGAACACCGGGGAGCTGTTTTTT
CASSPRGGTHRQRANTGELFF
>TRBJ1-6|-|TRBV6-5|TRBD1
TGTGCCAGCAGTTACTCGGACAGGGGAGATTCACCCCTCCACTTT
CASSYSDRGDSPLHF
>TRBJ2-7|-|TRBV27|TRBD1
TGTGCCAGCCGACGAACCTCCGGGACAGGGGGTCGCGAGCAGTACTTC
CASRRTSGTGGREQYF
>TRBJ1-5|-|TRBV6-4|-
TGTGCCAGCCCCTCGGGACGGTCCGGGGGTAGGCTAGTAGATCAGCCCCAGCATTTT
CASPSGRSGGRLVDQPQHF
>TRBJ2-7|-|TRBV3-1/TRBV3-2|TRBD1
TGTGCCAGCAGCCGCAGGACAGGGGGCGCCGAGCAGTACTTC
CASSRRTGGAEQYF
>TRBJ1-4|-|TRBV7-8|TRBD1
TGTGCCAGCAGCCCCAGGGACAGGGGATACGAAAAACTGTTTTTT
CASSPRDRGYEKLFF
>TRBJ1-2|-|TRBV9|TRBD1
TGTGCCAGCAGCGAGACCGGGACAGGGGTTGGCTACACCTTC
CASSETGTGVGYTF
>TRBJ1-6|-|TRBV28|-
TGTGCCAGCACCCTGGGCGGGGGCCGACCCCTCCACTTT
CASTLGGGRPLHF
>TRBJ2-3|-|TRBV12-5|TRBD2
TGTGCTAGTGGACGGGGACTAGCGGAGACAGATACGCAGTATTTT
CASGRGLAETDTQYF
>TRBJ2-2|-|TRBV24-1|TRBD1
TGTGCCACCCGACAGGGGGTGACCGGGGAGCTGTTTTTT
CATRQGVTGELFF
>TRBJ1-1|-|TRBV7-9|TRBD1
TGTGCCAGCAGCTTAGGACAGGGGGCATACACTGAAGCTTTCTTT
CASSLGQGAYTEAFF
>TRBJ1-2|once|TRBV4-1|TRBD1
TGCGCCAGCAGCCAACTGGGACAGGGTGGGGATGGCTACACCTTC
CASSQLGQGGDGYTF
>TRBJ2-5|-|TRBV5-4|TRBD2
TGTGCCAGCAGCTTGGCTAGCGGGGGGCAAGAGACCCAGTACTTC
CASSLASGGQETQYF
>TRBJ1-1|-|TRBV18|-
TGTGCCAGCTCGCCAACAGGGATTGGGATGAACACTGAAGCTTTCTTT
CASSPTGIGMNTEAFF
>TRBJ2-3|once|TRBV18|TRBD2
TGTGCCAGCTCACCTAACACCGGGACTAGCGGCACAGATACGCAGTATTTT
CASSPNTGTSGTDTQYF
>TRBJ1-1|-|TRBV5-4|-
TGTGCCAGCAGCTTGCAGGGACTCAGCACTGAAGCTTTCTTT
CASSLQGLSTEAFF
>TRBJ2-3|few|TRBV2|-
TGTGCCAGCACCCCGTTCCTTAGCACAGATACGCAGTATTTT
CASTPFLSTDTQYF
>TRBJ2-3|few|TRBV11-3|TRBD2
TGTGCCAGCAGTTGGGGACTAGCGGGGGCCTCTAGCACAGATACGCAGTATTTT
CASSWGLAGASSTDTQYF